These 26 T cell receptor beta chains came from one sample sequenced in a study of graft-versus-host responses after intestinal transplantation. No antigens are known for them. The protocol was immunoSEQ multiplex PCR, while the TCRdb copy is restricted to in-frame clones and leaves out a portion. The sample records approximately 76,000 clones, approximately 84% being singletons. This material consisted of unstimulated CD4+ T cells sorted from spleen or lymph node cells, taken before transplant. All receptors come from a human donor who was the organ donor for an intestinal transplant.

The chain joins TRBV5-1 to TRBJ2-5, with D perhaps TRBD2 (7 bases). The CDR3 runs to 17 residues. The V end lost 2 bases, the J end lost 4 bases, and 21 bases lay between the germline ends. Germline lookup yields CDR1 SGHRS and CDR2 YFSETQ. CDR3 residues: CASSFHPEGGAAETQYF. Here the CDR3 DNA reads TGCGCCAGCAGCTTCCACCCCGAAGGGGGGGCTGCAGAGACCCAGTACTTC.

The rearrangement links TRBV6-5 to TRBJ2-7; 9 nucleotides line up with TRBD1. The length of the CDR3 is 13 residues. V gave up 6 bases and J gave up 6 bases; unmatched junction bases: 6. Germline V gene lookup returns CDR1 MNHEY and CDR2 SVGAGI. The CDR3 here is CASSPGQGREQYV. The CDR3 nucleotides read TGTGCCAGCAGCCCGGGACAGGGTCGCGAGCAGTACGTC.

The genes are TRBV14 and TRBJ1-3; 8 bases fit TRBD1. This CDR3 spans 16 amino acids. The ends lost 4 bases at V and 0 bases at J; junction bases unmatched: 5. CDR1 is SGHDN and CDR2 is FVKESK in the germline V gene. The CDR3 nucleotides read TGTGCCAGCAGCCGAAGACAGGGGAACTCTGGAAACACCATATATTTT. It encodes CASSRRQGNSGNTIYF.

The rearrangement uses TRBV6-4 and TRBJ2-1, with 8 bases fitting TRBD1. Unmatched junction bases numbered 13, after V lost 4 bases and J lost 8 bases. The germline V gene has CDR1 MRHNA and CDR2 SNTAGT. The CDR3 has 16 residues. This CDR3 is CASSARDRGLLDEQFF. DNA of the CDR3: TGTGCCAGCAGTGCACGAGACAGGGGATTGCTTGATGAGCAGTTCTTC.

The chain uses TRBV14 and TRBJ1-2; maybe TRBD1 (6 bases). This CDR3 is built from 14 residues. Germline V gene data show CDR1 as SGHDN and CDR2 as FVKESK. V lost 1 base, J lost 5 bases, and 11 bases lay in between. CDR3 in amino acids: CASSQVEGGYGYTF. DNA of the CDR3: TGTGCCAGCAGCCAAGTGGAGGGGGGGTATGGCTACACCTTC.

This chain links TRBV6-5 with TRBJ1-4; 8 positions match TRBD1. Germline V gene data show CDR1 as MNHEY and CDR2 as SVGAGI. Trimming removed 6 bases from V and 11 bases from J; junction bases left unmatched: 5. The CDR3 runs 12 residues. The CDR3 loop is CASRGQGPKLFF. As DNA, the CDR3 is TGTGCCAGCAGAGGACAGGGCCCCAAACTGTTTTTT.

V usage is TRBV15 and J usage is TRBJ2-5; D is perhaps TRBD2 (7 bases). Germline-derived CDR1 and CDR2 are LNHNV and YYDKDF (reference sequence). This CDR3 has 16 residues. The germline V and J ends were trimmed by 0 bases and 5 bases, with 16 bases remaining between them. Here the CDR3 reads CATSRDQGRGGETQYF. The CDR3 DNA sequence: TGTGCCACCAGCAGAGATCAGGGCAGGGGAGGGGAGACCCAGTACTTC.

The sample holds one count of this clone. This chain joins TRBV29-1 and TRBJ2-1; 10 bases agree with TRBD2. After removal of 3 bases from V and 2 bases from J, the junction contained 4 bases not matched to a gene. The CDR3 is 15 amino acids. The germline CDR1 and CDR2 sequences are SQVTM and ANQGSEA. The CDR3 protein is CSVERGLAPYNEQFF. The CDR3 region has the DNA TGCAGCGTTGAGAGGGGACTAGCGCCCTACAATGAGCAGTTCTTC.

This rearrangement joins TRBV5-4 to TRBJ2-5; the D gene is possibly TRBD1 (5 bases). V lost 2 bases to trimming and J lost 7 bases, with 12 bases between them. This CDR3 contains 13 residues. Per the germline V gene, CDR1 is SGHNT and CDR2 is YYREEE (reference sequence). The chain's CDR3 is CASSLGEHGTQYF. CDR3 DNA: TGTGCCAGCAGCTTAGGGGAACATGGGACCCAGTACTTC.

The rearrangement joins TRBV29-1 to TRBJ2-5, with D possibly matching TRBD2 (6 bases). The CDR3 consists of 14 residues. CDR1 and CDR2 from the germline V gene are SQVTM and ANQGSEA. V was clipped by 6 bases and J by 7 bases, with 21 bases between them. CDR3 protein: CSVPTSGVQGTQYF. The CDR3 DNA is TGCAGCGTCCCAACATCGGGGGTGCAGGGGACCCAGTACTTC.

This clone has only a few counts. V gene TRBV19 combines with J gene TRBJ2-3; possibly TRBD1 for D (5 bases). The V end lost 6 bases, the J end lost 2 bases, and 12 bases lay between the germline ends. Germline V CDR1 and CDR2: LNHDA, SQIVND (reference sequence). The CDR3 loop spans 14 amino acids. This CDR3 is CASRPQGLTDTQYF. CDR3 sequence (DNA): TGTGCCAGTAGGCCTCAGGGCCTCACAGATACGCAGTATTTT.

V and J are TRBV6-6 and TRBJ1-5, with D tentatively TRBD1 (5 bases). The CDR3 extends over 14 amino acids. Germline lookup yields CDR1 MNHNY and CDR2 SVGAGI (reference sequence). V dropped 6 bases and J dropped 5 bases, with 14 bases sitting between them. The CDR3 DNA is TGTGCCAGCAGCCCAGGGTCTCATTATCAGCCCCAGCATTTT. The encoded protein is CASSPGSHYQPQHF.

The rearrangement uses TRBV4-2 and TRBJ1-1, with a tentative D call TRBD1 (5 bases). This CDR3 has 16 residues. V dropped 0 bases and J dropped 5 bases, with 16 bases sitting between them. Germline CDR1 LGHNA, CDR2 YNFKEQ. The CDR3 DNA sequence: TGTGCCAGCAGCCAAGAACAGGCGAGCGTTAGAACTGAAGCTTTCTTT. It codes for CASSQEQASVRTEAFF.

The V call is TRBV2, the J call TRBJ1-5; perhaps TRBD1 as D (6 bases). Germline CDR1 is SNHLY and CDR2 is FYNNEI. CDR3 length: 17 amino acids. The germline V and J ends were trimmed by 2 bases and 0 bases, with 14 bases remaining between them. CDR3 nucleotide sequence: TGTGCCAGCAGTGAACAACAGGGAGACAATAGCAATCAGCCCCAGCATTTT. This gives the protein CASSEQQGDNSNQPQHF.

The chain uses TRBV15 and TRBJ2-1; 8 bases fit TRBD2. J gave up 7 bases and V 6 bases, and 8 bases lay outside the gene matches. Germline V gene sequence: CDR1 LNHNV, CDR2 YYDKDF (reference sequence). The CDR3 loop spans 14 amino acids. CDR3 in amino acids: CATRKAGVQNEQFF. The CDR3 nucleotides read TGTGCCACCAGGAAAGCGGGGGTCCAGAATGAGCAGTTCTTC.

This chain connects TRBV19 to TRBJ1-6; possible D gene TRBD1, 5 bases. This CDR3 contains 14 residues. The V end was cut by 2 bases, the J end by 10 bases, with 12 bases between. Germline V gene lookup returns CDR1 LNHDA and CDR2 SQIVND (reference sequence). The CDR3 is CASSIPGQGSPLHF. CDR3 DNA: TGTGCCAGTAGTATACCCGGACAAGGGTCACCCCTCCACTTT.

The CDR3: CSVSAGGEQYV. The CDR3 DNA reads TGCAGCGTGAGCGCGGGGGGCGAGCAGTACGTC. This rearrangement joins TRBV29-1 to TRBJ2-7; TRBD2 matches at 8 bases. Germline CDR1 reads SQVTM; CDR2 reads ANQGSEA. The junction had 4 bases not matched to a gene; V was cut back by 6 bases and J by 6 bases. The CDR3 contains 11 residues.

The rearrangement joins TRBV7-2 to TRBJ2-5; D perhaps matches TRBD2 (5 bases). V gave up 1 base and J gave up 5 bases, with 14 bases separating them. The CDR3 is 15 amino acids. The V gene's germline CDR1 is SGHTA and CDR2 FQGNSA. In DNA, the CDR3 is TGTGCCAGCAGCTTAGATCCGAGCAGGAGGGAGACCCAGTACTTC. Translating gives CASSLDPSRRETQYF.

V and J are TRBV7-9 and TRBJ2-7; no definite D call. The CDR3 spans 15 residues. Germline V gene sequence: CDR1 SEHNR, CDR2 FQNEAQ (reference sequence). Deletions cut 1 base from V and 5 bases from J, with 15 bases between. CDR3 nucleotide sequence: TGTGCCAGCAGCTTAGGTTCGGCAGGCAGGAACGAGCAGTACGTC. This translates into CASSLGSAGRNEQYV.

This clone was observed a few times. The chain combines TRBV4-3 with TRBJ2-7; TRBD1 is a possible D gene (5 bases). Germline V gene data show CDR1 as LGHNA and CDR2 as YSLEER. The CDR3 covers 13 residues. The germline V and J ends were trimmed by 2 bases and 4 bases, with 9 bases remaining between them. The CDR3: CASSQPSGYEQYV. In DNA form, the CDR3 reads TGCGCCAGCAGCCAACCGTCAGGGTACGAGCAGTACGTC.

The DNA for the CDR3 is TGCGCCAGCAGCCTTGGTCAGGGTCTCATGAACACTGAAGCTTTCTTT. Amino acids: CASSLGQGLMNTEAFF. The chain joins TRBV5-1 to TRBJ1-1; maybe TRBD1 (5 bases). The CDR3 contains 16 residues. Germline V gene data show CDR1 as SGHRS and CDR2 as YFSETQ. The V end was cut by 4 bases, the J end by 0 bases, with 16 bases between. The complete variable domain, with remaining parts taken from reference TRBV5-1 and TRBJ1-1, reads KAGVTQTPRYLIKTRGQQVTLSCSPISGHRSVSWYQQTPGQGLQFLFEYFSETQRNKGNFPGRFSGRQFSNSRSEMNVSTLELGDSALYLCASSLGQGLMNTEAFFGQGTRLTVV.

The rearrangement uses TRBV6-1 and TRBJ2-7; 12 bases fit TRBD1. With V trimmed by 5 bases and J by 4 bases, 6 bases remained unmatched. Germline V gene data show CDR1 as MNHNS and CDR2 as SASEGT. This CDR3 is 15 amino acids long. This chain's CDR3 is CASSKGTGGLYEQYV. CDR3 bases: TGTGCCAGCAGTAAAGGGACAGGGGGCCTTTACGAGCAGTACGTC.

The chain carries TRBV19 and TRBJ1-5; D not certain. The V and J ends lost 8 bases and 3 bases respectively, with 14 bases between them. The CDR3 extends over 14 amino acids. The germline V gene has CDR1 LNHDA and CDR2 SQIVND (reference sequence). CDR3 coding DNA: TGTGCCAGTGGAGGAGGGAGGGACAATCAGCCCCAGCATTTT. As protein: CASGGGRDNQPQHF.

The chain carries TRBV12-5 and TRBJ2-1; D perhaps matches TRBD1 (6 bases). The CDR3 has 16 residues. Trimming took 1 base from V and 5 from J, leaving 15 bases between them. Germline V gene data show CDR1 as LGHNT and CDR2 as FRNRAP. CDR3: CASGLGTGKANNEQFF. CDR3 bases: TGTGCTAGTGGTTTGGGCACAGGGAAGGCAAACAATGAGCAGTTCTTC.

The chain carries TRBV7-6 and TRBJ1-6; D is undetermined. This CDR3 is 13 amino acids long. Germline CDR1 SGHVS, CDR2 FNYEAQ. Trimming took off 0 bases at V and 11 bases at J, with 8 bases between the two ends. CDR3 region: CASSLAYGPPLHF. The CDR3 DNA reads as TGTGCCAGCAGCTTAGCGTATGGCCCACCCCTCCACTTT. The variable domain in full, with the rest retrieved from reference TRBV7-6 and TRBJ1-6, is GAGVSQSPRYKVTKRGQDVALRCDPISGHVSLYWYRQALGQGPEFLTYFNYEAQQDKSGLPNDRFSAERPEGSISTLTIQRTEQRDSAMYRCASSLAYGPPLHFGNGTRLTVT.

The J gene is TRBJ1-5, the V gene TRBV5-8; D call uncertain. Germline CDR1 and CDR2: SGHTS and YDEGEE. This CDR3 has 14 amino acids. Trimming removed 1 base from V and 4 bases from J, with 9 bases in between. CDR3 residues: CASSLTHGNQPQHF. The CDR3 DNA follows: TGTGCCAGCAGCTTGACCCACGGGAATCAGCCCCAGCATTTT.